A selection of T cell receptor beta chains follows, all from one sample in a study of T-cell reconstitution after alpha-beta-depleted transplantation in children. TCRdb processed the PCR reads anew with MiXCR; each CDR3 protein has one entry. This table holds 190,000 or so distinct CDR3 sequences, 14% to 15% found once. The sample in question was PBMCs from the stem cell graft donor, obtained from the stem cell graft. The receptors here all came from a human donor who donated a stem cell graft to a child with acute lymphoblastic leukemia. The CDR3 runs from the conserved cysteine through the conserved F or W. The D gene is left open where the match is weak. Not every row has a clone size; where given, it reads once, few, many or a size class.

j_call d_call clone_size v_call cdr3_nt cdr3_aa
TRBJ2-1 TRBD2 many TRBV10-3 TGTGCCATCAGTGTAAGGGCGGGAGTGATGGAGCAGTTCTTC CAISVRAGVMEQFF
TRBJ2-3 TRBD2 . TRBV20-1 TGCAGTGCTTTCGTAGGCGGGAGCGCCGTAGGAGATACGCAGTATTTT CSAFVGGSAVGDTQYF
TRBJ2-3 . many TRBV18 TGTGCCAGCTCCCCCGGTTTAGGGAGTGCAGATACGCAGTATTTT CASSPGLGSADTQYF
TRBJ2-7 TRBD2 few TRBV6-2/TRBV6-3 TGTGCCAGCAGTTACGCCCCGGGACTAGCGGGAGCTGACACCTACGAGCAGTACTTC CASSYAPGLAGADTYEQYF
TRBJ2-7 . . TRBV28 TGTGCCAGCACAGCGGGTGGGTCCTACGAGCAGTACTTC CASTAGGSYEQYF
TRBJ1-4 . many TRBV7-2 TGTGCCAGCAGCCTAGCCCAGGTGTCGGGAAAACTGTTTTTT CASSLAQVSGKLFF
TRBJ1-1 . many TRBV5-1 TGCGCCAGCAGCCCCATCCCAGGGAACACTGAAGCTTTCTTT CASSPIPGNTEAFF
TRBJ2-7 . many TRBV28 TGTGCCAGCAGTACCGGGACCCCGAACGAGCAGTACTTC CASSTGTPNEQYF
TRBJ2-7 TRBD1 many TRBV20-1 TGCAGTGCTAGAGATCGAACCACAGGGGACGGTTACGAGCAGTACTTC CSARDRTTGDGYEQYF
TRBJ2-7 . . TRBV7-2 TGTGCCAGCAGTCCCGGTTCTTTCTCTAGCTCCTACGAGCAGTACTTC CASSPGSFSSSYEQYF
TRBJ2-2 . once TRBV27 TGTGCCAGCAGTTTATGGGTAGCGGATAACACCGGGGAGCTGTTTTTT CASSLWVADNTGELFF
TRBJ1-1 . many TRBV7-9 TGTGCCAGCAGCTATGGTGGGGCCTCTAGCACTGAAGCTTTCTTT CASSYGGASSTEAFF
TRBJ2-1 . many TRBV5-1 TGCGCCAGCAGCTTGGGACTAGTCGCTTCTTACCGCAATGAGCAGTTCTTC CASSLGLVASYRNEQFF
TRBJ2-6 . many TRBV27 TGTGCCAGCAGTTCACAGAGCTCTGGGGCCAACGTCCTGACTTTC CASSSQSSGANVLTF
TRBJ1-6 TRBD1 many TRBV7-9 TGTGCCATCTCAACCGGGACAGTTAATTCACCCCTCCACTTT CAISTGTVNSPLHF
TRBJ1-1 TRBD1 few TRBV5-1 TGCGCCAGCAGCTTGCCGAGGACAGGGCGCGGGGGCACTGAAGCTTTCTTT CASSLPRTGRGGTEAFF
TRBJ1-2 . many TRBV9 TGTGCCAGCAGCGTAGACAGCCAGGGCAATGGCTACACCTTC CASSVDSQGNGYTF
TRBJ2-5 TRBD2 few TRBV7-2 TGTGCCAGCAGCTTCCTCGTGACTAGCGGGGAAGAGACCCAGTACTTC CASSFLVTSGEETQYF
TRBJ1-2 . . TRBV20-1 TGCAGTGCTAGACCAACCCCTAACTATGGCTACACCTTC CSARPTPNYGYTF
TRBJ2-1 . few TRBV20-1 TGCAGTGCTAGAGATCGCTCCCCGGACAAGGACAATGAGCAGTTCTTC CSARDRSPDKDNEQFF
TRBJ2-7 . . TRBV7-9 TGTGCCAGCAGCTTAGGGACATCTTACTCCTACGAGCAGTACTTC CASSLGTSYSYEQYF
TRBJ2-1 . few TRBV12-3/TRBV12-4 TGTGCCAGCAGTTGGCGGCTAGCCGTCGATGAGCAGTTCTTC CASSWRLAVDEQFF
TRBJ1-2 . few TRBV5-5 TGTGCCAGCAGCTTGGCCGCGGGGCCTAACTATGGCTACACCTTC CASSLAAGPNYGYTF
TRBJ2-1 . many TRBV6-6 TGTGCCAGCAGTTCGGGCCGTTACAATGAGCAGTTCTTC CASSSGRYNEQFF
TRBJ2-1 TRBD2 many TRBV19 TGTGCCAGTAGTAAACGGACTAGCGGGAGGGTCGTGGTAAATGAGCAGTTCTTC CASSKRTSGRVVVNEQFF
TRBJ2-3 TRBD2 many TRBV5-1 TGCGCCAGCAGCTTGTACGGGACTAGCGAGGGCACAGATACGCAGTATTTT CASSLYGTSEGTDTQYF
TRBJ2-3 TRBD1 many TRBV18 TGTGCCAGCTCATCTTCCGGGACAGGGGCTATCCGCACAGATACGCAGTATTTT CASSSSGTGAIRTDTQYF
TRBJ1-1 . . TRBV15 TGTGCCACCAGCATCGGCCCTTACACTGAAGCTTTCTTT CATSIGPYTEAFF
TRBJ2-3 . many TRBV7-8 TGTGCCAGCAGCTTATATGCGGATCGCACAGATACGCAGTATTTT CASSLYADRTDTQYF
TRBJ2-7 TRBD1 . TRBV6-1 TGTGCCAGCAGTAGACGACAGGGGAGGCCCCACGAGCAGTACTTC CASSRRQGRPHEQYF
TRBJ2-7 TRBD2 . TRBV4-1 TGCGCCAGCAGCCAAGATAGCGGGAGACGATACGAGCAGTACTTC CASSQDSGRRYEQYF
TRBJ2-7 . many TRBV5-1 TGCGCCAGCAGCTTGTCAGTGGGCTCCTCTAAGCTCTACGAGCAGTACTTC CASSLSVGSSKLYEQYF
TRBJ2-3 TRBD2 many TRBV20-1 TGCAGTGCTAAACGGAGCGGGAGGGCCGAGAATACGCAGTATTTT CSAKRSGRAENTQYF
TRBJ2-5 . . TRBV18 TGTGCCAGCTCAGGACAAGAGACCCAGTACTTC CASSGQETQYF
TRBJ1-1 . . TRBV19 TGTGCCAGTAGTACAAGATACACTGAAGCTTTCTTT CASSTRYTEAFF
TRBJ2-4 . many TRBV4-1 TGCGCCAGCAGCCAAGATTTGAATGCCGGGAGCACCCTACAGTACTTC CASSQDLNAGSTLQYF
TRBJ1-1 . many TRBV6-5 TGTGCCAGCACCTTGACGGGGACCGGGGTAGCTTTCTTT CASTLTGTGVAFF
TRBJ2-3 . . TRBV20-1 TGCAGTGCTAGAGATCGTTCCGGGCTTACGCAGTATTTT CSARDRSGLTQYF
TRBJ1-2 . many TRBV29-1 TGCAGCGTTGAAGAATCTAACTATGGCTACACCTTC CSVEESNYGYTF
TRBJ2-3 TRBD1 many TRBV7-6 TGTGCCAGCAGCCATGGGACAGTCCAAAACACAGATACGCAGTATTTT CASSHGTVQNTDTQYF
TRBJ2-1 . . TRBV5-1 TGCGCCAGCAGCTTGGTAATCGAAGAGCAGTTCTTC CASSLVIEEQFF
TRBJ1-1 TRBD1 many TRBV7-8 TGTGCCAGCAGCCAGGGGGGATCTGCTTTCTTT CASSQGGSAFF